The following is a T cell receptor beta chain sequence with its context. Antigen unknown. The sequenced template was cDNA made from the entire isolated RNA. The repertoire was sequenced with immunoSEQ multiplex PCR; TCRdb's copy has only in-frame clones and lacks some. Of roughly 290,000 clones in the sample, approximately 16% were seen once. The data belong to a study of beta chain features in type 1 diabetes. Study results and limitations: Researchers caution that PCR might favor shorter templates, equally among patients and controls. Patients showed naive, central memory and Treg TCRB repertoires that appeared more similar than those of healthy donors. Across all four CD4+ subsets, people with type 1 diabetes showed modestly shorter TCRB CDR3s.

The origin of this receptor is a man between 18 and 29 years old with type 1 diabetes. The sample comprised naive CD4+ T cells from blood.

CDR3 coding DNA: TGTGCCAGCAGTTCAGGGCCCTATGGCTACACCTTC. It codes for CASSSGPYGYTF. The chain links TRBV6-6 to TRBJ1-2, with a possible D match to TRBD1 (5 bases). The germline V gene encodes CDR1 MNHNY and CDR2 SVGAGI (reference sequence). The CDR3 runs to 12 residues. Trimming cost V 4 bases and J 4 bases, with 7 bases left between them.